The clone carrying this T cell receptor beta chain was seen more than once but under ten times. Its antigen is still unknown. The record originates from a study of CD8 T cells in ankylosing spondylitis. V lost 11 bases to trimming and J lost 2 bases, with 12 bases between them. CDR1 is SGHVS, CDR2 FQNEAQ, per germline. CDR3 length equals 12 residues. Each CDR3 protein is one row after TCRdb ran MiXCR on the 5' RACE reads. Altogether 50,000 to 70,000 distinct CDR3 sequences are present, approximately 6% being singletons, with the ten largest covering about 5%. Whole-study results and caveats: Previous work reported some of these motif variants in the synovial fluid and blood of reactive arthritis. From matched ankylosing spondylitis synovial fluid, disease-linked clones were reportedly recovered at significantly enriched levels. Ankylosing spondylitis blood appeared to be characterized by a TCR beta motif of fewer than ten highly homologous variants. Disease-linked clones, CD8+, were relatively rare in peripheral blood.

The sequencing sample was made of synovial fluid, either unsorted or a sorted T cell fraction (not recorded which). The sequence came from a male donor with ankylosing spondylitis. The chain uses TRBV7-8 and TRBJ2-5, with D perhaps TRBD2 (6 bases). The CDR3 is CASFSGQETQYF. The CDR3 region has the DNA TGTGCCTCCTTTAGCGGACAAGAGACCCAGTACTTC.